What follows are 25 T cell receptor beta chains derived from one specimen sequenced in a study of human thymus T cells. The repertoire was sequenced with immunoSEQ multiplex PCR; TCRdb's copy has only in-frame clones and lacks some. Among about 78,000 clones listed, just over 95% were seen once. Corrective heart surgery yielded resections, and these provided the thymus tissue. The sample consisted of thymus tissue. The receptors stem from a boy in the first two years of life with a congenital heart defect but otherwise immunologically healthy.

This clone occurred once. This chain connects TRBV9 to TRBJ1-3, with 8 bases that match TRBD1. The junction had 13 bases not matched to a gene; V was cut back by 3 bases and J by 8 bases. The CDR3 is 16 residues long. Germline V gives CDR1 SGDLS, CDR2 YYNGEE. This chain's CDR3 is CASSEGQATGGDTIYF. CDR3 DNA: TGTGCCAGCAGCGAGGGACAGGCCACGGGAGGAGACACCATATATTTT. Full variable domain (outside the CDR3, taken from reference TRBV9 and TRBJ1-3): DSGVTQTPKHLITATGQRVTLRCSPRSGDLSVYWYQQSLDQGLQFLIQYYNGEERAKGNILERFSAQQFPDLHSELNLSSLELGDSALYFCASSEGQATGGDTIYFGEGSWLTVV.

The chain carries TRBV10-3 and TRBJ1-2, with 7 bases aligning to TRBD1. Per germline, CDR1 ENHRY and CDR2 SYGVKD. V shed 6 bases and J 4 bases; nucleotides not matched to a gene: 8. The CDR3 runs to 14 residues. This CDR3 reads CAISRDRRIYGYTF. DNA for the CDR3: TGTGCCATCAGCCGGGACAGAAGAATCTATGGCTACACCTTC.

The chain combines TRBV6-6 with TRBJ1-2; tentatively, D is TRBD1 (6 bases). The germline V gene encodes CDR1 MNHNY and CDR2 SVGAGI (reference sequence). This CDR3 is 14 amino acids long. Trimming cost V 0 bases and J 3 bases, with 8 bases left between them. The CDR3 sequence is CASSYSGGHYGYTF. Here the CDR3 DNA reads TGTGCCAGCAGTTACTCGGGGGGGCACTATGGCTACACCTTC.

The chain couples TRBV6-5 to TRBJ1-6; D is unclear. Trimming pared 1 base from V and 11 bases from J, leaving 12 bases between. The germline gives CDR1 MNHEY, CDR2 SVGAGI. The CDR3 spans 14 residues. The CDR3 region has the DNA TGTGCCAGCAGTTACTTCGCGCTTGGAACACCCCTCCACTTT. This translates into CASSYFALGTPLHF.

The genes are TRBV6-5 and TRBJ1-4; D gene ambiguous. V lost 3 bases to trimming and J lost 8 bases, with 4 bases between them. This CDR3 has 11 residues. The germline gives CDR1 MNHEY, CDR2 SVGAGI. CDR3 in amino acids: CASSYKEKLFF. DNA for the CDR3: TGTGCCAGCAGTTATAAGGAAAAACTGTTTTTT.

This clone appeared once. The rearrangement uses TRBV11-2 and TRBJ1-1, with 8 nucleotides matching TRBD1. This CDR3 is built from 13 residues. V trimming: 5 bases; J trimming: 4 bases; junction bases outside the gene matches: 3. Germline assignment: CDR1 SGHAT and CDR2 FQNNGV. The chain's CDR3 is CASSLGQGTEAFF. The CDR3 bases are TGTGCCAGCAGCCTTGGACAGGGCACTGAAGCTTTCTTT.

J is TRBJ1-2 and V is TRBV7-9, with D perhaps matching TRBD1 (6 bases). The germline V and J ends were trimmed by 7 bases and 6 bases, with 15 bases remaining between them. Germline V lookup: CDR1 SEHNR, CDR2 FQNEAQ (reference sequence). The CDR3 is 13 residues long. The CDR3 sequence is CASNLWGADGYTF. Written as DNA, the CDR3 is TGTGCCAGCAACCTTTGGGGGGCGGATGGCTACACCTTC.

The chain combines TRBV19 with TRBJ2-7; 8 bases map to TRBD1. This CDR3 region has 15 residues. Germline assignment: CDR1 LNHDA and CDR2 SQIVND (reference sequence). The J segment lost 4 bases and the V segment lost 3 bases, leaving 8 bases of the junction unmatched. The CDR3 sequence is CASSIGGTGRYEQYF. The CDR3 DNA sequence: TGTGCCAGTAGTATTGGTGGGACAGGCCGTTACGAGCAGTACTTC.

The chain recombines TRBV4-1 with TRBJ1-2, with a tentative D call TRBD1 (6 bases). The germline CDR1 and CDR2 sequences are MGHRA and YSYEKL. V was shortened by 0 bases and J by 2 bases, with 10 bases between the two germline ends. This CDR3 spans 15 amino acids. CDR3 loop: CASSQDSQGNYGYTF. CDR3 DNA sequence: TGCGCCAGCAGCCAAGACTCGCAGGGGAACTATGGCTACACCTTC.

The CDR3 is CASSNKVSQYEQYF. The CDR3 DNA is TGTGCCAGCAGCAATAAGGTCAGTCAGTACGAGCAGTACTTC. This sequence joins TRBV7-8 and TRBJ2-7; unclear D gene. The V gene's germline CDR1 is SGHVS and CDR2 FQNEAQ. V lost 5 bases, J lost 4 bases, and 15 bases lay in between. The CDR3 consists of 14 residues. The variable domain in full, completed from reference TRBV7-8 and TRBJ2-7, reads GAGVSQSPRYKVAKRGQDVALRCDPISGHVSLFWYQQALGQGPEFLTYFQNEAQLDKSGLPSDRFFAERPEGSVSTLKIQRTQQEDSAVYLCASSNKVSQYEQYFGPGTRLTVT.

This clone was seen just once. The rearrangement links TRBV6-5 to TRBJ2-5; maybe TRBD1 (5 bases). This CDR3 is built from 15 residues. Germline CDR1 reads MNHEY; CDR2 reads SVGAGI. V lost 4 bases and J 2 bases, leaving 14 bases between the germline ends. CDR3 sequence: CASSWVPGFQETQYF. CDR3 DNA sequence: TGTGCCAGCAGTTGGGTCCCAGGGTTTCAAGAGACCCAGTACTTC.

The V and J genes are TRBV5-6 and TRBJ2-5; 8 bases are shared with TRBD1. This CDR3 is 15 amino acids long. Per germline, CDR1 SGHDT and CDR2 YYEEEE. J gave up 2 bases and V 6 bases, and 9 bases lay outside the gene matches. CDR3 loop: CASTTPGTGQETQYF. Here the CDR3 DNA reads TGTGCCAGCACCACCCCCGGGACAGGACAAGAGACCCAGTACTTC.

This chain joins TRBV27 and TRBJ2-1; D is ambiguous. The V gene lost 2 bases and the J gene lost 5 bases, with 19 bases spanning the gap. This CDR3 contains 17 residues. Germline CDR1 reads MNHEY; CDR2 reads SMNVEV (reference sequence). The CDR3 nucleotides are TGTGCCAGCAGTTTACCCCCCCCTAGGGTCCCTAACAATGAGCAGTTCTTC. This gives the protein CASSLPPPRVPNNEQFF.

The V call is TRBV19, the J call TRBJ1-2; possible D gene TRBD1, 5 bases. The CDR3 runs to 16 residues. Per the germline V gene, CDR1 is LNHDA and CDR2 is SQIVND (reference sequence). V lost 6 bases and J 4 bases, leaving 21 bases between the germline ends. This CDR3 reads CASSSPGHSHSYGYTF. The CDR3 DNA follows: TGTGCCAGTAGCTCTCCCGGACATTCCCACAGCTATGGCTACACCTTC.

The V gene is TRBV7-2, the J gene TRBJ2-5, with TRBD2 identical over 9 bases. CDR3 size: 18 residues. The ends lost 5 bases at V and 4 bases at J; junction bases unmatched: 17. Germline CDR1 reads SGHTA; CDR2 reads FQGNSA. The CDR3 DNA reads TGTGCCAGCAGCCCAGAGGGGGCGGGAGGGCCCCCCTCAGAGACCCAGTACTTC. Its translation is CASSPEGAGGPPSETQYF.

The V call is TRBV30, the J call TRBJ2-2; 15 nucleotides match TRBD2. The junction had 13 bases not matched to a gene; V was cut back by 2 bases and J by 3 bases. This CDR3 has 20 amino acids. The V gene's germline CDR1 is GTSNPN and CDR2 SVGIG (reference sequence). The CDR3 protein is CAWSTGTSGGTKEDTGELFF. The DNA of the CDR3 is TGTGCCTGGAGTACTGGGACTAGCGGGGGGACAAAAGAGGACACCGGGGAGCTGTTTTTT.

The rearrangement links TRBV19 to TRBJ2-1, with TRBD2 matching over 7 bases. This CDR3 region has 13 residues. Losses at the gene ends were 5 bases for V and 7 bases for J; bases not matched to a gene: 5. Germline assignment: CDR1 LNHDA and CDR2 SQIVND (reference sequence). The CDR3 region has the DNA TGTGCCAGTAGTTTAAGCGGGACGAATGAGCAGTTCTTC. Encoded protein: CASSLSGTNEQFF.

The chain carries TRBV10-3 and TRBJ2-3, with 9 bases aligning to TRBD1. V was clipped by 5 bases and J by 3 bases; unmatched bases: 15. Germline CDR1 ENHRY, CDR2 SYGVKD. This CDR3 region has 18 residues. The CDR3 DNA reads TGTGCCATCAGTCAACTCCTGCCGGGACAGGGTTTAACAGATACGCAGTATTTT. This gives the protein CAISQLLPGQGLTDTQYF.

Written as DNA, the CDR3 is TGTGCCAGCAGCCCTTTTCGACAGGGAACCTACGAGCAGTACTTC. Protein: CASSPFRQGTYEQYF. The rearrangement links TRBV14 to TRBJ2-7, with 7 bases fitting TRBD1. The CDR3 has 15 amino acids. Germline trimming cut 4 bases from V and 2 bases from J; bases unmatched to any gene: 8. Germline loops: CDR1 SGHDN, CDR2 FVKESK.

The V call is TRBV10-1, the J call TRBJ1-2, with 10 bases lining up with TRBD1. The CDR3 runs 13 residues. Germline CDR1 reads WNHNN; CDR2 reads SYGVQD (reference sequence). The V gene end was trimmed by 6 bases and the J gene end by 5 bases; junction bases not matched to a gene: 3. The CDR3: CASRSDRGYGYTF. CDR3 sequence (DNA): TGCGCCAGCAGATCGGACAGGGGGTATGGCTACACCTTC.

This clone occurred once. The chain carries TRBV28 and TRBJ2-5; maybe TRBD2 (7 bases). V gave up 7 bases and J gave up 0 bases, with 15 bases separating them. The CDR3 is 15 residues long. Germline loops: CDR1 MDHEN, CDR2 SYDVKM. The DNA for the CDR3 is TGTGCCAGCATCAGAGGGGGGGAGTACCAAGAGACCCAGTACTTC. Encoded protein: CASIRGGEYQETQYF.

This CDR3 is CSVDPRDRSKLDFYGYTF. In DNA, the CDR3 is TGCAGCGTTGACCCACGGGACAGGAGTAAACTAGATTTCTATGGCTACACCTTC. The genes are TRBV29-1 and TRBJ1-2; TRBD1 agrees at 8 bases. CDR3 length: 18 amino acids. The J segment lost 4 bases and the V segment lost 3 bases, leaving 19 bases of the junction unmatched. Per the germline V gene, CDR1 is SQVTM and CDR2 is ANQGSEA.

The V call is TRBV9, the J call TRBJ2-1; D uncertain. The CDR3 runs to 15 residues. Trimming removed 8 bases at V and 4 bases at J, with 19 bases between. Germline V gene sequence: CDR1 SGDLS, CDR2 YYNGEE. CDR3 residues: CASTSAGWQYNEQFF. The DNA for the CDR3 is TGTGCCAGTACTTCAGCCGGATGGCAGTACAATGAGCAGTTCTTC.

The chain couples TRBV11-2 to TRBJ2-7; 10 bases agree with TRBD1. The germline CDR1 and CDR2 sequences are SGHAT and FQNNGV. The CDR3 spans 16 residues. V was pared by 1 base and J by 3 bases, with 6 bases of the junction left unmatched. The CDR3 is CASSLGGQGRNYEQYF. CDR3 nucleotide sequence: TGTGCCAGCAGCTTAGGGGGACAGGGGAGAAACTACGAGCAGTACTTC.

The CDR3 spells CASSFDRATYEQYF. DNA of the CDR3: TGTGCCAGCAGCTTTGACCGGGCAACCTACGAGCAGTACTTC. V and J are TRBV5-8 and TRBJ2-7; D uncertain. From germline, CDR1 is SGHTS and CDR2 YDEGEE. Trimming took off 2 bases at V and 2 bases at J, with 11 bases between the two ends. The CDR3 is 14 amino acids.